One sample yielded the 5 T cell receptor beta chains listed below, sequenced in a study of blood T cells in healthy people across ages. Primers used in a second PCR of about 6 to 12 cycles were a sample-barcoded 5' primer and a J-beta primer mix. TCRdb reprocessed the 5' RACE reads with MiXCR, giving one entry per CDR3 protein. The data show 2 million or so distinct CDR3 sequences, roughly 50% seen once. The sample comprised blood. These receptors originate from a woman in her thirties or forties in good health.

The table lists this clonotype with a few counts. The V and J genes are TRBV4-2 and TRBJ2-5, with 10 bases lining up with TRBD2. Per germline, CDR1 LGHNA and CDR2 YNFKEQ. Germline trimming cut 2 bases from V and 2 bases from J; bases unmatched to any gene: 8. This CDR3 has 17 amino acids. CDR3 amino acids: CASSQSSSGGRQETQYF. CDR3 sequence (DNA): TGTGCCAGCAGCCAAAGTAGTAGCGGGGGGCGGCAAGAGACCCAGTACTTC.

CDR3 bases: TGTGCCACCAGTGATTTGGGGAGCTCTGGGGCCAACGTCCTGACTTTC. Amino acid sequence: CATSDLGSSGANVLTF. The V gene is TRBV24-1, the J gene TRBJ2-6, with D possibly TRBD2 on 5 matching bases. Trimming cost V 0 bases and J 0 bases, with 5 bases left between them. Germline assignment: CDR1 KGHDR and CDR2 SFDVKD. The CDR3 is made up of 16 amino acids.

The chain employs TRBV10-3 and TRBJ2-1, with D perhaps TRBD2 (6 bases). The V gene lost 6 bases and the J gene lost 5 bases, with 20 bases spanning the gap. This CDR3 comprises 16 residues. Germline CDR1 reads ENHRY; CDR2 reads SYGVKD. The chain's CDR3 is CAISDFGVGGDNEQFF. Written as DNA, the CDR3 is TGTGCCATCAGCGATTTCGGCGTCGGGGGTGACAATGAGCAGTTCTTC.

The chain joins TRBV15 to TRBJ1-4; D is possibly TRBD1 (6 bases). V was shortened by 1 base and J by 1 base, with 13 bases between the two germline ends. The germline V gene encodes CDR1 LNHNV and CDR2 YYDKDF (reference sequence). The CDR3 runs 17 residues. CDR3 protein: CATSRVRGQRTNEKLFF. The CDR3 DNA sequence: TGTGCCACCAGCAGAGTAAGGGGACAACGAACTAATGAAAAACTGTTTTTT.

This clonotype has a handful of counts. This rearrangement joins TRBV11-2 to TRBJ2-7; 8 nucleotides align to TRBD1. V was pared by 4 bases and J by 0 bases, with 2 bases of the junction left unmatched. CDR1 and CDR2 (germline): SGHAT, FQNNGV. CDR3 length: 14 residues. The CDR3 spells CASSWDRISYEQYF. CDR3 in DNA: TGTGCCAGCAGCTGGGACAGGATCTCCTACGAGCAGTACTTC.